Below, 10 T cell receptor beta chains from the same sample are listed, as sequenced in a study of shared clonotypes between healthy human individuals (TCRdb year 2020). The library was obtained by the immunoSEQ multiplex PCR assay. Drawn from immuneACCESS, this table holds only the in-frame rearrangements with V and J called that TCRdb kept. Clones are partly lost; checked studies trace under half to an unresolved V gene and leave the rest unexplained. The sample profile shows 2 million to 2.5 million clones; roughly 90% of them were found once. The ten largest account for more than 0.35% of the sample. Input material: naive CD4+ T cells from PBMCs. Taken with the paper, the label for cell subset or site translates to: CD45RA+ positively selected. The receptors originated from a man between 18 and 29 years old in good health. Some clones in this sample may be carry-over from other donors' samples.

This chain uses TRBV28 with TRBJ2-5; tentatively, D is TRBD1 (5 bases). Germline values: CDR1 MDHEN, CDR2 SYDVKM. The CDR3 contains 13 residues. V was cut by 5 bases and J by 5 bases, with 12 bases left in between. The CDR3 DNA reads TGTGCCAGCAGTCCCGACAGTCTTGAGACCCAGTACTTC. It translates to CASSPDSLETQYF. The whole variable domain, filled in from reference TRBV28 and TRBJ2-5, reads DVKVTQSSRYLVKRTGEKVFLECVQDMDHENMFWYRQDPGLGLRLIYFSYDVKMKEKGDIPEGYSVSREKKERFSLILESASTNQTSMYLCASSPDSLETQYFGPGTRLLVL.

V and J are TRBV6-1 and TRBJ2-1; 10 nucleotides align to TRBD2. This CDR3 is 16 amino acids long. The trim removed 3 bases at V and 3 bases at J, leaving 5 bases unmatched. Per the germline V gene, CDR1 is MNHNS and CDR2 is SASEGT. Here the CDR3 reads CASSDPGLAVYNEQFF. CDR3 coding DNA: TGTGCCAGCAGTGACCCAGGACTAGCGGTCTACAATGAGCAGTTCTTC.

On this clone itself: Other DNA sequences in this specimen translate into the identical CDR3. The chain joins TRBV18 to TRBJ2-5; 11 bases are shared with TRBD1. CDR3 length: 15 residues. Germline V gives CDR1 KGHSH, CDR2 LQKENI. J lost 5 bases, V lost 3 bases, and 5 bases had no gene match. This CDR3 reads CASSPGQGARETQYF. In nucleotides, the CDR3 is TGTGCCAGCTCACCCGGACAGGGGGCAAGGGAGACCCAGTACTTC.

The rearrangement uses TRBV6-5 and TRBJ2-3; D may match TRBD1 or TRBD2 (5 bases each). Germline values: CDR1 MNHEY, CDR2 SVGAGI. The CDR3 runs to 15 residues. Trimming stripped 5 bases from V and 2 bases from J, with 14 bases between. The CDR3 loop reads CASSPEGRHTDTQYF. Written as DNA, the CDR3 is TGTGCCAGCAGTCCAGAGGGACGCCACACAGATACGCAGTATTTT.

The chain employs TRBV7-6 and TRBJ2-6; unclear D gene. CDR1 SGHVS and CDR2 FNYEAQ come from the germline V gene. V shed 0 bases and J shed 3 bases, with 0 bases lying between them. This CDR3 has 13 amino acids. The CDR3 spells CASSLAGANVLTF. The CDR3 DNA reads TGTGCCAGCAGCTTAGCTGGGGCCAACGTCCTGACTTTC.

Comments on this clone: Other DNA sequences in this specimen translate into the identical CDR3. The V and J genes are TRBV7-2 and TRBJ2-3; no clear D gene. CDR1 is SGHTA and CDR2 is FQGNSA in the germline V gene. V was shortened by 2 bases and J by 5 bases, with 8 bases between the two germline ends. The CDR3 spans 13 residues. CDR3 DNA sequence: TGTGCCAGCAGCTTAAATTCGGGAGATACGCAGTATTTT. Amino acids: CASSLNSGDTQYF. The full variable domain, in which reference TRBV7-2 and TRBJ2-3 provide the parts outside the CDR3, is GAGVSQSPSNKVTEKGKDVELRCDPISGHTALYWYRQSLGQGLEFLIYFQGNSAPDKSGLPSDRFSAERTGGSVSTLTIQRTQQEDSAVYLCASSLNSGDTQYFGPGTRLTVL.

V usage is TRBV10-3 and J usage is TRBJ1-1, with 10 bases matching TRBD1. Germline-derived CDR1 and CDR2 are ENHRY and SYGVKD. Trimming took 5 bases from V and 4 from J; bases not matched to a gene: 10. This CDR3 region has 16 residues. Here the CDR3 DNA reads TGTGCCATCAGTAGACAGGGGGCGCACGGAGGCACTGAAGCTTTCTTT. Its protein is CAISRQGAHGGTEAFF.

J is TRBJ2-1 and V is TRBV30; no firm D call. This CDR3 is built from 14 residues. Germline lookup yields CDR1 GTSNPN and CDR2 SVGIG (reference sequence). Trimming took off 4 bases at V and 0 bases at J, with 10 bases between the two ends. The CDR3 coding sequence is TGTGCCTGGATCCCGGCCCGCTCCTACAATGAGCAGTTCTTC. Protein: CAWIPARSYNEQFF.

The chain is built from TRBV28 and TRBJ1-2; weak D call: TRBD1 (6 bases). This CDR3 is 16 amino acids long. V was shortened by 2 bases and J by 4 bases, with 17 bases between the two germline ends. Germline CDR1 reads MDHEN; CDR2 reads SYDVKM. This chain's CDR3 is CASSLLGQIARYGYTF. The CDR3 DNA is TGTGCCAGCAGTTTACTCGGACAGATAGCGCGCTATGGCTACACCTTC.

CDR3 nucleotides: TGTGCCAGCAGTTATGGGGGCCTTTACAATGAGCAGTTCTTC. It is translated as CASSYGGLYNEQFF. The V and J genes are TRBV6-5 and TRBJ2-1; D might be TRBD1 (6 bases). Deletions cut 3 bases from V and 4 bases from J, with 10 bases between. Germline V gene lookup returns CDR1 MNHEY and CDR2 SVGAGI. The CDR3 extends over 14 amino acids.